This TCR beta chain was captured by sequencing in a study of shared clonotypes between healthy human individuals. Germline lookup yields CDR1 SGHRS and CDR2 YFSETQ. V shed 2 bases and J shed 2 bases, with 9 bases lying between them. The CDR3 has 14 amino acids. Naive CD8 cells lacked CD45RO and underwent positive selection for CCR7, leaving out terminally differentiated effector memory CD45RA+ cells. Free of recent acute infections or vaccinations, the donors were healthy HIV-negative adults. The protocol was immunoSEQ multiplex PCR, while the TCRdb copy is restricted to in-frame clones and leaves out a portion. Seen here are roughly 1,800,000 clones, about 95% observed once, and the top ten hold 1.2%.

The sequence was collected from a man between 18 and 29 years old in good health. The sample comprised naive CD8+ T cells sorted from blood. The chain couples TRBV5-1 to TRBJ2-3, with D possibly matching TRBD1 (5 bases). CDR3 nucleotide sequence: TGCGCCAGCAGCTTCAGGGCCCCCACAGATACGCAGTATTTT. It is translated as CASSFRAPTDTQYF. Complete variable domain (other parts from reference TRBV5-1 and TRBJ2-3): KAGVTQTPRYLIKTRGQQVTLSCSPISGHRSVSWYQQTPGQGLQFLFEYFSETQRNKGNFPGRFSGRQFSNSRSEMNVSTLELGDSALYLCASSFRAPTDTQYFGPGTRLTVL.